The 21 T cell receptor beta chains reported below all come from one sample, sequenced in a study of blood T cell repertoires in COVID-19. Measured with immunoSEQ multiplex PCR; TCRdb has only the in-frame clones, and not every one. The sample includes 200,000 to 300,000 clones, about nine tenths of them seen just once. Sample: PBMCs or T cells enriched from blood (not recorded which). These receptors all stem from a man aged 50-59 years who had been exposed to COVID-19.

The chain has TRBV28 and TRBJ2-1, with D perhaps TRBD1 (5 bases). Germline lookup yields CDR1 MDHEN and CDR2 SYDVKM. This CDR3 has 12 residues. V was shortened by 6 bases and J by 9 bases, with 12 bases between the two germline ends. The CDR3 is CASRVEGAEQFF. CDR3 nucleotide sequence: TGTGCCAGCAGGGTTGAAGGGGCTGAGCAGTTCTTC.

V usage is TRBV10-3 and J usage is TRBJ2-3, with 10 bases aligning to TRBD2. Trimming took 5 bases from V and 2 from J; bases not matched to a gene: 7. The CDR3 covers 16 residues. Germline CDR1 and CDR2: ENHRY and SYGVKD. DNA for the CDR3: TGTGCCATCAGTCCGGGACTAGCGAAGAACACAGATACGCAGTATTTT. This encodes CAISPGLAKNTDTQYF.

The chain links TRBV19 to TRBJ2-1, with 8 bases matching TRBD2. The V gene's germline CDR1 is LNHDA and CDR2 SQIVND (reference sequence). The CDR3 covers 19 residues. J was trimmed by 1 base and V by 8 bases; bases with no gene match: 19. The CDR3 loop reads CASVESAGLAAGSYNEQFF. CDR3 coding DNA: TGTGCCAGTGTGGAGTCGGCTGGACTAGCAGCAGGATCCTACAATGAGCAGTTCTTC.

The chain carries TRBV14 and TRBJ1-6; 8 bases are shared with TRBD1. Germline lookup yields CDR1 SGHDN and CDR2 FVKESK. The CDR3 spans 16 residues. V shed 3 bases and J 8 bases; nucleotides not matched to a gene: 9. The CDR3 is CASSQLAGQGHSPLHF. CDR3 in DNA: TGTGCCAGCAGCCAGCTCGCAGGACAGGGACATTCACCCCTCCACTTT.

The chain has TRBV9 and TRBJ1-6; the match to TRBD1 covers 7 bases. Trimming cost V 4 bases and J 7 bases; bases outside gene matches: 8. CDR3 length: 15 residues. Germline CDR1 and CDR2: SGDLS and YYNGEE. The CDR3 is CASSPQGVPNSPLHF. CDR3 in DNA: TGTGCCAGCAGCCCCCAGGGGGTACCGAATTCACCCCTCCACTTT.

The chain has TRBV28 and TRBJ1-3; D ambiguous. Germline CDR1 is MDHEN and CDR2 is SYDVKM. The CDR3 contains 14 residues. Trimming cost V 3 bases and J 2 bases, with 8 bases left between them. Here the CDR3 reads CASSLAGTGNTIYF. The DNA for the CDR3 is TGTGCCAGCAGTTTGGCGGGTACTGGAAACACCATATATTTT.

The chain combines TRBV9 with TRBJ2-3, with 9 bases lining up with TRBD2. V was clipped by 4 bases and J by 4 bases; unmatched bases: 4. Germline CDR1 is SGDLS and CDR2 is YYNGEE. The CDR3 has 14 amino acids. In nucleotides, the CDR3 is TGTGCCAGCAGCCCCGGACTAGCGTCAGATACGCAGTATTTT. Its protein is CASSPGLASDTQYF.

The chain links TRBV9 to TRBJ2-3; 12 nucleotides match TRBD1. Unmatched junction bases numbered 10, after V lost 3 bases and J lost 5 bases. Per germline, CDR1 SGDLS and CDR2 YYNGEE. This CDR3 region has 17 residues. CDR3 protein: CASSAGPGQGARDTQYF. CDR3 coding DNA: TGTGCCAGCAGCGCGGGACCGGGACAGGGGGCTAGAGATACGCAGTATTTT. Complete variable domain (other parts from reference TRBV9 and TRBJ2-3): DSGVTQTPKHLITATGQRVTLRCSPRSGDLSVYWYQQSLDQGLQFLIQYYNGEERAKGNILERFSAQQFPDLHSELNLSSLELGDSALYFCASSAGPGQGARDTQYFGPGTRLTVL.

The CDR3 nucleotides read TGTGCCAGCAGTCAGAACAGCCTAGCGGGATATGAGCAGTTCTTC. Protein sequence: CASSQNSLAGYEQFF. The chain couples TRBV6-6 to TRBJ2-1; TRBD2 matches at 9 bases. The CDR3 loop spans 15 amino acids. V lost 5 bases to trimming and J lost 8 bases; unmatched junction nucleotides: 10. Germline V gene sequence: CDR1 MNHNY, CDR2 SVGAGI (reference sequence).

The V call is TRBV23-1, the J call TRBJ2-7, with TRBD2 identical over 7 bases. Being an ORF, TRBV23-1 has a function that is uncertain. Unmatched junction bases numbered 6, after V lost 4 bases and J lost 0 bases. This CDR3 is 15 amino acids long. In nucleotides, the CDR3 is TGCGCCAGCAGTCCCCGGGCTAGCGGCTCCTACGAGCAGTACGTC. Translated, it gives CASSPRASGSYEQYV.

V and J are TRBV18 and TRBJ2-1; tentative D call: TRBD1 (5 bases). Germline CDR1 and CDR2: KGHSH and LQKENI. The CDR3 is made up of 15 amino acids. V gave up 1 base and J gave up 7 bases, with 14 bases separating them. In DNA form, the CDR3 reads TGTGCCAGCTCACCACTGTCCAGCAGGGTTAATGAGCAGTTCTTC. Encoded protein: CASSPLSSRVNEQFF.

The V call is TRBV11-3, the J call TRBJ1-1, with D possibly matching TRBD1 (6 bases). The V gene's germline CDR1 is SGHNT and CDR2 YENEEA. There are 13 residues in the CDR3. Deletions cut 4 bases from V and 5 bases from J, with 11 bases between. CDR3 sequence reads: CASSSQGWTEAFF. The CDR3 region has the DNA TGTGCCAGCAGCTCACAGGGTTGGACTGAAGCTTTCTTT.

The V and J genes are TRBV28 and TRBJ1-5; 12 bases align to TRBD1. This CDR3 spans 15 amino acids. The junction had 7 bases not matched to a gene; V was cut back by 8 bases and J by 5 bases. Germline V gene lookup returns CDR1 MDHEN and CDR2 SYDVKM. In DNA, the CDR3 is TGTGCCAGCCACAGAGGGACAGGGGGCGATCAGCCCCAGCATTTT. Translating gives CASHRGTGGDQPQHF.

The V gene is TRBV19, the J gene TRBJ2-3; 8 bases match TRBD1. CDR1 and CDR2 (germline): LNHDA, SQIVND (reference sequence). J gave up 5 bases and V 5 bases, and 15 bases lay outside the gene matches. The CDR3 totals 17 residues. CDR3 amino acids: CASSLTFRDRWIDTQYF. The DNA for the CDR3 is TGTGCCAGTAGTCTAACGTTCCGGGACAGGTGGATAGATACGCAGTATTTT.

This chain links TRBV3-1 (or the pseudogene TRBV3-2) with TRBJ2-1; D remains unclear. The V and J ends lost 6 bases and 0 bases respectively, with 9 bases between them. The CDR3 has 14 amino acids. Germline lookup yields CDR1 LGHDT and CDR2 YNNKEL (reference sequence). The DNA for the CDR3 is TGTGCCAGCAGTCCTAGTCTCTCCTACAATGAGCAGTTCTTC. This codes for CASSPSLSYNEQFF.

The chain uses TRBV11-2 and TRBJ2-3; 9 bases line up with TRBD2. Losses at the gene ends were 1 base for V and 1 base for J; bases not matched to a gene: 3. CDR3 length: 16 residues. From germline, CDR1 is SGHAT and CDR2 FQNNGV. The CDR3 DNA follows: TGTGCCAGCAGCTTAGGGTCTAGCGGGGGCACAGATACGCAGTATTTT. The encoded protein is CASSLGSSGGTDTQYF.

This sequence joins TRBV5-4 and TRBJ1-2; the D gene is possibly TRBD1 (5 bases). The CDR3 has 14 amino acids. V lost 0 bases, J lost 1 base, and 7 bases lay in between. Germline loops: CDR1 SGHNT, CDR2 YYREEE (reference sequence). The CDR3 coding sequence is TGTGCCAGCAGCTTGGCCGGGGGTAACTATGGCTACACCTTC. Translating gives CASSLAGGNYGYTF.

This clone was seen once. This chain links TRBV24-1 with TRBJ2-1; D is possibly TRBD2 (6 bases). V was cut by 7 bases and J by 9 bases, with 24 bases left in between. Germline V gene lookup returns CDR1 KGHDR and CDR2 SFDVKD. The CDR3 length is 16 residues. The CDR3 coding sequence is TGTGCCACCAGGGAGGGTGAGGGGATGATGACGAGTGAGCAGTTCTTC. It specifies CATREGEGMMTSEQFF.

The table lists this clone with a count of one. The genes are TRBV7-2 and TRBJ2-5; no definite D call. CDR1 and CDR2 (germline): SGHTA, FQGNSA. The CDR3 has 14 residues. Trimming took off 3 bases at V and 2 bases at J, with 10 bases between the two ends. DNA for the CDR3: TGTGCCAGCAGCTTCAAGCTTAAACAAGAGACCCAGTACTTC. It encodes CASSFKLKQETQYF. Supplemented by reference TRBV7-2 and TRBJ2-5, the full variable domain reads GAGVSQSPSNKVTEKGKDVELRCDPISGHTALYWYRQSLGQGLEFLIYFQGNSAPDKSGLPSDRFSAERTGGSVSTLTIQRTQQEDSAVYLCASSFKLKQETQYFGPGTRLLVL.

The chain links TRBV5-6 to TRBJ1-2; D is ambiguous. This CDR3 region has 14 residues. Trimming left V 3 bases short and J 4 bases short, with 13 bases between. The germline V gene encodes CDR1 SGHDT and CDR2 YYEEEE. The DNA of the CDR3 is TGTGCCAGCAGCTCCGGAGTACCAGCCTATGGCTACACCTTC. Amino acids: CASSSGVPAYGYTF.

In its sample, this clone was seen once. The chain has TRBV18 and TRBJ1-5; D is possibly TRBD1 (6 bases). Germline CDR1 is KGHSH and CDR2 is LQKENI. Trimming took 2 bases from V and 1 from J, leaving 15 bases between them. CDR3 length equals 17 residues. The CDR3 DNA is TGTGCCAGCTCACCAGCGGGGGGGGCAGGGAGCAATCAGCCCCAGCATTTT. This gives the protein CASSPAGGAGSNQPQHF.